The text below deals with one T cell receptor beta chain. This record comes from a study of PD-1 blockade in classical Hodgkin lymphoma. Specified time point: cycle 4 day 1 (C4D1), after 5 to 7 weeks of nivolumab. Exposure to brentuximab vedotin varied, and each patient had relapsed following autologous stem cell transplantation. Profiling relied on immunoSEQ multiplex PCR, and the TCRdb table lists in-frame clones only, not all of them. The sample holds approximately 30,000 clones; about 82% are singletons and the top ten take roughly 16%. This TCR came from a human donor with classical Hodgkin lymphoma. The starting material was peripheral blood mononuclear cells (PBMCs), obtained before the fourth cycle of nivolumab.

CDR3 protein: CASSIIGTGNTGELFF. For the CDR3, the DNA is TGTGCCAGTAGTATAATCGGGACAGGGAACACCGGGGAGCTGTTTTTT. The chain has TRBV19 and TRBJ2-2; TRBD1 matches at 8 bases. Germline V gene data show CDR1 as LNHDA and CDR2 as SQIVND (reference sequence). This CDR3 has 16 amino acids. V dropped 2 bases and J dropped 1; count of bases not matched to a gene: 3.